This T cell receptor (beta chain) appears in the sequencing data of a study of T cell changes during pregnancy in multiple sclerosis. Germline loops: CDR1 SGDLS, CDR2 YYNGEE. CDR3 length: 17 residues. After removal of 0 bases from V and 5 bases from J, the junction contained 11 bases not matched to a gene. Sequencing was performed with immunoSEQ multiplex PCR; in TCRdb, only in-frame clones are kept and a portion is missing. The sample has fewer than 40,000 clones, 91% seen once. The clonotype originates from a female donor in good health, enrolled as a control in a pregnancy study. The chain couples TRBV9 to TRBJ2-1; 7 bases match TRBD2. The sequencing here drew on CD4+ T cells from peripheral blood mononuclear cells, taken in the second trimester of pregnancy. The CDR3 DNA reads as TGTGCCAGCAGCGTAGGTCCCCGGCCTAGCGGAGACAATGAGCAGTTCTTC. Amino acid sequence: CASSVGPRPSGDNEQFF.